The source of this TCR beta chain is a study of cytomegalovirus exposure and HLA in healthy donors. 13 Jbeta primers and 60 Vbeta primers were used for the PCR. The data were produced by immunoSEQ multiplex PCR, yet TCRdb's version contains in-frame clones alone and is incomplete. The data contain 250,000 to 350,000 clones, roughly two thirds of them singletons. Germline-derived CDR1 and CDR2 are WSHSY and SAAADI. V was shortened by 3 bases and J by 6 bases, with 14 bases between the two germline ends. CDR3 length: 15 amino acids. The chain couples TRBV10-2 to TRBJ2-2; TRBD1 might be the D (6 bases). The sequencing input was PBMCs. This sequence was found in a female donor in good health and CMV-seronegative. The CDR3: CASSETLEGAGELFF. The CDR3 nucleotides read TGCGCCAGCAGTGAAACTCTAGAGGGGGCCGGGGAGCTGTTTTTT.